The 5 T cell receptor beta chains below all came from one sample that was sequenced in a study of naive and memory T cell subsets (dated by TCRdb to the late 2010s). The library was generated by UMI-ligation and nested PCR. Sequencing was performed on an Illumina MiSeq. An equimolar mix of two oligonucleotides covering both TRBC1 and TRBC2 was used as the beta constant-region primer. Four rounds of PCR were used to amplify ligated cDNA, with nested alpha and beta constant-region primers being used together with the SP2 primer. The public reads were quality trimmed at Q25 with fastp and then assembled into clones with MiXCR by TCRdb, keeping productive beta chains. Each entry is one CDR3 protein sequence, shown with its most common DNA and genes. In this sample the table shows some 8,000 distinct CDR3 sequences, about 30% of which occur a single time. Around 63% of the sample is taken by the ten largest.

Input material: CD8+ TEMRA cells from blood. Taken with the paper, the label for cell subset or site translates to: effector memory re-expressing CD45RA, CD45RA+ CD27-. Source of these receptors: a human donor in good health.

A few counts support this clonotype. The CDR3 sequence: CASSALIGANYGYTF. The CDR3 DNA is TGTGCCAGCAGCGCCCTAATTGGGGCTAACTATGGCTACACCTTC. The rearrangement uses TRBV7-2 and TRBJ1-2; D gene unclear. The CDR3 loop spans 15 amino acids. V lost 5 bases to trimming and J lost 0 bases, with 13 bases between them. Germline CDR1 is SGHTA and CDR2 is FQGNSA.

The J gene is TRBJ2-1, the V gene TRBV12-3 or TRBV12-4; a possible D gene is TRBD1 (6 bases). Trimming stripped 4 bases from V and 7 bases from J, with 20 bases between. The CDR3 runs to 16 residues. CDR3 in DNA: TGTGCCAGCAGTTCCCCAGGGGTTCTCGCGGAAAATGAGCAGTTCTTC. Amino acids: CASSSPGVLAENEQFF.

The J gene is TRBJ2-3, the V gene TRBV9, with 7 positions matching TRBD2. CDR3 size: 14 residues. The junction had 6 bases not matched to a gene; V was cut back by 4 bases and J by 4 bases. CDR1 is SGDLS, CDR2 YYNGEE, per germline. The CDR3 sequence: CASSPPAGADTQYF. The CDR3 DNA reads TGTGCCAGCAGCCCCCCTGCGGGAGCAGATACGCAGTATTTT.

The CDR3 loop reads CASSLSRNEQFF. CDR3 sequence (DNA): TGTGCCAGCAGTTTATCCAGGAATGAGCAGTTCTTC. V and J are TRBV12-3 or TRBV12-4 and TRBJ2-1, with unresolved D. The CDR3 contains 12 residues. Trimming cost V 2 bases and J 7 bases, with 6 bases left between them.

The V and J genes are TRBV6-6 and TRBJ2-5, with D possibly matching TRBD1 (6 bases). The V gene lost 4 bases and the J gene lost 1 base, with 10 bases spanning the gap. CDR1 is MNHNY and CDR2 is SVGAGI in the germline V gene (reference sequence). The CDR3 spans 14 residues. CDR3 bases: TGTGCCAGCAGTTTCTTGGGGGCCCAAGAGACCCAGTACTTC. Translated, it gives CASSFLGAQETQYF.